The rows below give T cell receptor beta chains drawn from one sample of a study of T cell repertoires in ileal Crohn's disease. Sequencing was performed with immunoSEQ multiplex PCR; in TCRdb, only in-frame clones are kept and a portion is missing. The sample has around 15,000 clones, around 90% seen once; the top ten hold 7.1%. Sequenced: ileal tissue. The receptors come from an adult with Crohn's disease. CDR3s include the opening cysteine and the closing phenylalanine or tryptophan. A D gene is named only where the DNA matches it firmly.

V	D	J	DNA	CDR3
TRBV19	TRBD1	TRBJ2-7	TGTGCCAGTAGTACTCGGGCGACCGGGACAGGGCTGACCTACGAGCAGTACTTC	CASSTRATGTGLTYEQYF
TRBV7-2	TRBD2	TRBJ2-3	TGTGCCAGCAGCTCCCGCACCCAGGGACTAGGGAACACAGATACGCAGTATTTT	CASSSRTQGLGNTDTQYF
TRBV6-4	NA	TRBJ1-1	TGTGCCAGCAGTGACGCTGGGATGAACACTGAAGCTTTCTTT	CASSDAGMNTEAFF
TRBV28	NA	TRBJ1-1	TGTGCCAGCAGAGCCCCAGGGTTTGCTGAAGCTTTCTTT	CASRAPGFAEAFF
TRBV5-1	NA	TRBJ1-5	TGCGCCAGCAGCTTGGACTTCGGCGGTCAGCCCCAGCATTTT	CASSLDFGGQPQHF
TRBV19	NA	TRBJ1-3	TGTGCCAGTAGTCCCCGACAGCCTGGGTCTGGAAACACCATATATTTT	CASSPRQPGSGNTIYF
TRBV19	NA	TRBJ2-7	TGTGCCAGTAGTATGTTTCCGGGACCTCGAGGTACCTACGAGCAGTACTTC	CASSMFPGPRGTYEQYF
TRBV5-6	TRBD1	TRBJ1-3	TGTGCCAGCAGTCTACAGGGGTTAGGAAACACCATATATTTT	CASSLQGLGNTIYF
TRBV7-9	NA	TRBJ2-7	TGTGCCAGCAGCTACGGGACTGAGGGCTACGAGCAGTACTTC	CASSYGTEGYEQYF
TRBV29-1	TRBD1	TRBJ1-1	TGCAGCGGGGGACAGGGGCGGACTGAAGCTTTCTTT	CSGGQGRTEAFF
TRBV18	TRBD1	TRBJ1-4	TGTGCCAGCTCACCCCGACAGGGAGGGGATGAAAAACTGTTTTTT	CASSPRQGGDEKLFF
TRBV5-1	TRBD1	TRBJ1-4	TGCGCCAGCAGCGATGGACAGGGGATTAATGAAAAACTGTTTTTT	CASSDGQGINEKLFF
TRBV5-1	NA	TRBJ2-1	TGCGCCAGCAGCGCGGACGGCTTTAGCTCCTACAATGAGCAGTTCTTC	CASSADGFSSYNEQFF
TRBV30	NA	TRBJ1-2	TGTGCCTGGGGGGACAAGTTTTATGGCTACACCTTC	CAWGDKFYGYTF
TRBV10-3	TRBD1	TRBJ1-3	TGTGCCAGCCGGGACAGGGATCCCCAAAGGTCTGGAAACACCATATATTTT	CASRDRDPQRSGNTIYF
TRBV13	TRBD1	TRBJ1-1	TGTGCCAGCAGCTTTTTGGGACAGGGGGAAACTGAAGCTTTCTTT	CASSFLGQGETEAFF
TRBV9	NA	TRBJ1-6	TGTGCCAGCAGCGTAGATCAAGGAAGGGGCGGTTCACCCCTCCACTTT	CASSVDQGRGGSPLHF
TRBV10-2	NA	TRBJ2-7	TGCGCCAGCAAGAAGGCAGGGACCTCCTACGAGCAGTACTTC	CASKKAGTSYEQYF